Included here is one T cell receptor (beta chain) sequence, with context. Other nucleotide sequences in the sample specify the same CDR3. CDR3 length equals 12 residues. Germline V gives CDR1 GTSNPN, CDR2 SVGIG (reference sequence). V was trimmed by 0 bases and J by 5 bases, leaving 7 bases between them. Sequencing used immunoSEQ multiplex PCR; TCRdb keeps in-frame clones, though not all of them. Of roughly 310,000 clones listed, roughly nine tenths are singletons. The data are from a study of blood T cell repertoires in COVID-19. Study background: Acute-phase and convalescent COVID-19 samples originated in the United States, Italy and Spain.

The chain has TRBV30 and TRBJ1-1; no clear D. This receptor was identified in a woman in her 30s with COVID-19, enrolled during active disease. Sequencing used peripheral blood. The CDR3, as DNA: TGTGCCTGGAGTGTACGGGGAACTGAAGCTTTCTTT. This codes for CAWSVRGTEAFF. Full variable domain (missing parts from reference TRBV30 and TRBJ1-1): SQTIHQWPATLVQPVGSPLSLECTVEGTSNPNLYWYRQAAGRGLQLLFYSVGIGQISSEVPQNLSASRPQDRQFILSSKKLLLSDSGFYLCAWSVRGTEAFFGQGTRLTVV.